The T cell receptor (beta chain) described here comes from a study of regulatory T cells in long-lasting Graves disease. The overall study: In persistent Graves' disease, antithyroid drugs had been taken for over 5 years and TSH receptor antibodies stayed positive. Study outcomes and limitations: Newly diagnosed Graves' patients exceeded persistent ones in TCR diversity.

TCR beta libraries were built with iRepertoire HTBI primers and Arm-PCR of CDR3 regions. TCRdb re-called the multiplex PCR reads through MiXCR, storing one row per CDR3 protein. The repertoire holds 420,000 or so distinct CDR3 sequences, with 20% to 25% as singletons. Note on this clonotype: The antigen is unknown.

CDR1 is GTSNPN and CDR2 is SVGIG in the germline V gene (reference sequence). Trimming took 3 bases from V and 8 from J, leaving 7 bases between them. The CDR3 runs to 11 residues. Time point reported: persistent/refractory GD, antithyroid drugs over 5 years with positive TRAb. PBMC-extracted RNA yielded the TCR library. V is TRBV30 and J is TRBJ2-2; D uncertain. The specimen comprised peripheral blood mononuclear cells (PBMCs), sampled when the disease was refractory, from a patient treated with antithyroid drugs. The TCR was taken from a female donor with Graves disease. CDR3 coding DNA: TGTGCCTGGAGCCCGCGGGGGGAGCTGTTTTTT. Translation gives CAWSPRGELFF.